The present T cell receptor beta chain was sequenced within a study of early T cells in non-severe SARS-CoV-2 infection. Looking at the study overall: The input, bulk RNA from unsorted whole blood, was sequenced, and chains were unpaired.

Attachment of unique molecular identifiers to individual cDNA molecules was performed. MiXCR, applied by TCRdb to the 5' RACE reads, yields one record per CDR3 protein. In the table there are around 27,000 distinct CDR3 sequences, 8.5% to 10% of which are singletons. The germline gives CDR1 LGHNT, CDR2 FRNRAP. The CDR3 extends over 11 amino acids. This clonotype was sampled from an adult who was a healthcare worker with PCR-confirmed SARS-CoV-2 infection or an uninfected control (not recorded which). Source material: whole blood. This chain joins TRBV12-5 and TRBJ2-1; D assignment may be TRBD1 or TRBD2 (6 bases each). This CDR3 reads CAGGQANEQFF. The CDR3, as DNA: TGTGCGGGGGGCCAGGCCAATGAGCAGTTCTTC. Drawing the rest from reference TRBV12-5 and TRBJ2-1, the complete variable domain is DARVTQTPRHKVTEMGQEVTMRCQPILGHNTVFWYRQTMMQGLELLAYFRNRAPLDDSGMPKDRFSAEMPDATLATLKIQPSEPRDSAVYFCAGGQANEQFFGPGTRLTVL.